The T cell receptor (beta chain) described here comes from a study of blood T cell repertoires in COVID-19. About the research overall: The analysed material was cDNA or gDNA that came from T cells, B-cell-depleted T cells, or PBMCs.

In the study's own analysis: Estimated nucleated cell counts came from reference gene primer amplification. TCRdb's table, derived via immunoSEQ multiplex PCR, lists solely in-frame clones and lacks some. V and J calls and clone size come straight from that table; D and trimming were deduced from the DNA. Of about 200,000 clones in the sample, over 75% are singletons; the top ten hold approximately 12%. Looked up from germline, CDR1 is SEHNR and CDR2 is FQNEAQ (reference sequence). Unmatched junction bases numbered 5, after V lost 2 bases and J lost 4 bases. This CDR3 is built from 15 residues. Sample: peripheral blood. This TCR derives from a man aged 45 to 65 who had recovered from COVID-19. The chain has TRBV7-9 and TRBJ2-7, with 10 bases that match TRBD1. CDR3 sequence (DNA): TGTGCCAGCAGCTTACATCGACAGGGGGCTTACGAGCAGTACTTC. This translates into CASSLHRQGAYEQYF.